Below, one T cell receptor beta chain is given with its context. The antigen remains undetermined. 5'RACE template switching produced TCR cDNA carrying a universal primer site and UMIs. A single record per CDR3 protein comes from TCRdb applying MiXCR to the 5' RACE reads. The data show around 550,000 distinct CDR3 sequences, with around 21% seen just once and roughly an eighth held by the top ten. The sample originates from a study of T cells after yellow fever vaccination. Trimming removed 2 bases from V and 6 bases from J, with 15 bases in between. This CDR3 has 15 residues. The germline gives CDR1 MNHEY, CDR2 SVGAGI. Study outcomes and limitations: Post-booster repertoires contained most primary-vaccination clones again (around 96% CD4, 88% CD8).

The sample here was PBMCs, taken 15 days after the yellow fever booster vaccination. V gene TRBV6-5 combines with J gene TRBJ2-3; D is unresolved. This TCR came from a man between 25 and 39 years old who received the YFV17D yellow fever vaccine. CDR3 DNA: TGTGCCAGCAGTTACGGCGCCCCAAGCGCGGATACGCAGTATTTT. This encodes CASSYGAPSADTQYF.